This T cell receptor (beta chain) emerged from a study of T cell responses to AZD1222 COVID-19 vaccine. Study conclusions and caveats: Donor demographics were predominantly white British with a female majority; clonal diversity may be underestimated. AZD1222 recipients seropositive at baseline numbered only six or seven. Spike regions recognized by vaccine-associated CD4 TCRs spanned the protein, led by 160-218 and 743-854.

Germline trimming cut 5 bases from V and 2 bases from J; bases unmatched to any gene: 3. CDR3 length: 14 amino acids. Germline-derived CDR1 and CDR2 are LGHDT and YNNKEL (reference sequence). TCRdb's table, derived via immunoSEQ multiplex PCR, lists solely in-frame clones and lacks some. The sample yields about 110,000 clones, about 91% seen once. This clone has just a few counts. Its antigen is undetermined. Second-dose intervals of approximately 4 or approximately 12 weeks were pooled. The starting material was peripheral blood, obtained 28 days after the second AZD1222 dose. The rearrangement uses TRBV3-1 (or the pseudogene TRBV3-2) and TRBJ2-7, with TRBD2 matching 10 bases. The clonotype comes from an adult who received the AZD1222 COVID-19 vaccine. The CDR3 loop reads CASSTAGGPYEQYF. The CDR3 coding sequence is TGTGCCAGCAGCACAGCGGGGGGGCCCTACGAGCAGTACTTC.